This T cell receptor beta chain was captured in a study of T-cell memory formation after mild COVID-19 (dated by TCRdb to the early 2020s). Regarding the research as a whole: Most TCR sequence clusters were specific to one of the two donors. The cohort comprised two young, previously healthy adult volunteers, one female and one male. In a couple of donors, T-cell clones that expanded and contracted after mild COVID-19 were followed by sequencing TCRalpha and TCRbeta repertoires longitudinally.

Ficoll-Paque density gradient centrifugation was used to isolate PBMCs. Study-wide findings and limitations: Contracting CD4+ clones were located mainly in the CM and EM memory subsets, whereas CD8+ clones were found to be enriched in EMRA. Whether the second-wave clones peaking on day 37 were SARS-CoV-2 specific was not confirmed. Some responding clones were found in pre-infection memory, which suggests that pre-existing cross-reactive memory T cells took part in the SARS-CoV-2 response. The study included only a couple of mild cases, and larger cohorts that include severe cases with pre-infection samples were judged to be necessary. Clones contracting from day 15 to 85 had balanced CD4/CD8 phenotypes, while a second wave expanding from day 15 to 37 was biased towards CD4+.

Sequencer: Illumina NovaSeq 6000. TCRalpha and TCRbeta cDNA libraries were constructed by 5'RACE with constant-segment primers, with sample barcodes and unique molecular identifiers being introduced. RNA was extracted from every sample with Trizol reagent. The libraries were amplified in two PCR steps, and the second step added a second sample barcode and Illumina TruSeq adapters. Libraries were sequenced on an Illumina NovaSeq with 2 x 150 bp paired-end reads. The study's processing was this. The reads were demultiplexed and collapsed into UMI-guided consensus sequences using migec v1.2.7. With mixcr v2.1.11, UMI consensuses were aligned to TRA and TRB V and J templates and assembled into clonotypes. A clonotype was counted as expanded or contracted only when both edgeR and NoisET called the clonotype significant, with the noise models trained on biological replicates. edgeR calls used a false discovery rate-adjusted p below 0.01 and a log2 fold-change threshold of 1. As an exploratory analysis of dynamics, PCA with hierarchical clustering was applied to max-normalized trajectories of the 1000 most abundant clonotypes. Separately sequenced CD4+ and CD8+ repertoires were used to assign the CD4 or CD8 phenotype of responding clones. TCRdb reworked the public reads: Q25 trimming with fastp, MiXCR clone assembly, productive beta chains retained. Every CDR3 protein is listed once, alongside the most common genes and DNA of its rows. The V and J calls reflect TCRdb's pipeline rather than the authors' work. This sample comprises just under 550,000 distinct CDR3 sequences, around 21% of them detected only once. The top ten clones comprise under 15% of the sample.

As regards this clonotype: This receptor's antigen is unknown. Base qualities are not at hand, and no much larger clone is one base apart.

Sequences were obtained from PBMCs or a T cell subset sorted from them (not recorded which). The clonotype originates from an adult woman who had mild COVID-19 (a few samples of this study predate the infection). The sample titles of this study are shuffled in the database, so cell type and time point are left out; the donor was told from shared clones.

At the DNA level, the sequence is TGTGCCAGCAGTGAAGGGCAGGGCCACCAGCCCCAGCATTTT. The encoded protein is CASSEGQGHQPQHF. The chain uses TRBV6-1 and TRBJ1-5, and possibly TRBD1, on 5 matching bases. From the cysteine up to the phenylalanine, the CDR3 has a length of 14 residues. Only the CDR3 region is kept as DNA, spanning 42 bases read in frame from base 1. V is shortened by 1 base, J by 7 bases, and the region joining them spans 11 bases. For CDR1 and CDR2, the germline V gene lists MNHNS and SASEGT.